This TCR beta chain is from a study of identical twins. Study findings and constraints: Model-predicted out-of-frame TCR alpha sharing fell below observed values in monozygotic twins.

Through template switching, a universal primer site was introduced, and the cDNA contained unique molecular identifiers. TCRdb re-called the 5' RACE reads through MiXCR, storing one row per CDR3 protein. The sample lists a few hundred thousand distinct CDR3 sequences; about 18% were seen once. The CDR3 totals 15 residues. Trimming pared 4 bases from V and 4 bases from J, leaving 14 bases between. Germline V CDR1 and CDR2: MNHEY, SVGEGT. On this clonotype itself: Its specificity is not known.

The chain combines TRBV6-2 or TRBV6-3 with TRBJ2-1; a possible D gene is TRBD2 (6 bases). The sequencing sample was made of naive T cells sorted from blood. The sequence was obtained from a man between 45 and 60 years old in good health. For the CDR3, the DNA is TGTGCCAGCAGTTGGTCGGGGGACGGTTACAATGAGCAGTTCTTC. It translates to CASSWSGDGYNEQFF.